The present T cell receptor beta chain was sequenced within a study of blood T cell repertoires in COVID-19. Study information: Material from acute and convalescent COVID-19 was sourced from the United States, Italy and Spain. T cells, B-cell-depleted T cells, or PBMCs provided the cDNA or gDNA that served as material.

In the original analysis: Reference gene primer amplification gave estimated nucleated cell counts. Data came from immunoSEQ multiplex PCR; TCRdb stores just in-frame clones and leaves some out. D and trimming were read from the DNA, whereas the V and J calls and clone size are those reported in that table. The data show under 500,000 clones, 80% to 90% seen once. Between the trimmed V and J ends, which lost 1 base and 1 base, there was a span of 13 bases. The CDR3 contains 16 residues. The germline V gene encodes CDR1 SGHTA and CDR2 FQGTGA. The sequencing input was peripheral blood. The chain joins TRBV7-3 to TRBJ2-5; a possible D gene is TRBD2 (7 bases). This sequence originates from a woman in her thirties with acute or convalescent COVID-19. In DNA, the CDR3 is TGTGCCAGCAGCTTAAATGGCGGGGGCCTCCAAGAGACCCAGTACTTC. Translated, it gives CASSLNGGGLQETQYF.